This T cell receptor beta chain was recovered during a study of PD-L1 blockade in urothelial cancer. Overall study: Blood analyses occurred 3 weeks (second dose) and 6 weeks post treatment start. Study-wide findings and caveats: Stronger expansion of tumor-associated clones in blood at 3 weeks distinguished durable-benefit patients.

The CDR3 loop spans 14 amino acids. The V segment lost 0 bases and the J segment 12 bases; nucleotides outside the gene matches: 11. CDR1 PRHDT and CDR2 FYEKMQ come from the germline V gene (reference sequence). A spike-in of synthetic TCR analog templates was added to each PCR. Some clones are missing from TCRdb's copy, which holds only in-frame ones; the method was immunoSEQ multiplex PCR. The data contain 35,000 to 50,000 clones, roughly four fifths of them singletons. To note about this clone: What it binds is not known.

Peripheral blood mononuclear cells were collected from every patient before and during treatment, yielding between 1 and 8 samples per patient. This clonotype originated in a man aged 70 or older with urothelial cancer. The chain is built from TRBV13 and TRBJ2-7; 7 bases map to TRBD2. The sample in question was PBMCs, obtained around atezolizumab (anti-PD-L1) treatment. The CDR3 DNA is TGTGCCAGCAGCTTAGGCGGGACTAACGCGGGCGGGTACTTC. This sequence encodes CASSLGGTNAGGYF.